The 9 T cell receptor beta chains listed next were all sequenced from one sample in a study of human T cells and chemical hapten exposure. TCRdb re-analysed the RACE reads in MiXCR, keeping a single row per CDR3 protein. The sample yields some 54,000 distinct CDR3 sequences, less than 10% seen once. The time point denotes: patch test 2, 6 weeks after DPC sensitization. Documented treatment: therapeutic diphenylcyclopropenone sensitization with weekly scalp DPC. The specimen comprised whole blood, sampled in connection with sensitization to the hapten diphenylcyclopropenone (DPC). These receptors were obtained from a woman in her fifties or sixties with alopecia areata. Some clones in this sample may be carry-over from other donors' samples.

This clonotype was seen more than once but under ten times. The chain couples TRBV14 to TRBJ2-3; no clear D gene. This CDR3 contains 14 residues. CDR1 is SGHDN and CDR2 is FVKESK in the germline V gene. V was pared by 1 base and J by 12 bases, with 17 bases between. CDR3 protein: CASSQGSPFLRQYF. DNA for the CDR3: TGTGCCAGCAGCCAAGGCTCCCCCTTTCTCCGTCAGTATTTT.

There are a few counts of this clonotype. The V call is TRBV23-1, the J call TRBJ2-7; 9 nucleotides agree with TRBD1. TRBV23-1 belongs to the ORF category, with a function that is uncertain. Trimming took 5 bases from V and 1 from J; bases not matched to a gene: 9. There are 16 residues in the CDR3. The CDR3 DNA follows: TGCGCCAGCAGTACCCGCAGACAGGGGGGATCCTACGAGCAGTACTTC. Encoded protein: CASSTRRQGGSYEQYF.

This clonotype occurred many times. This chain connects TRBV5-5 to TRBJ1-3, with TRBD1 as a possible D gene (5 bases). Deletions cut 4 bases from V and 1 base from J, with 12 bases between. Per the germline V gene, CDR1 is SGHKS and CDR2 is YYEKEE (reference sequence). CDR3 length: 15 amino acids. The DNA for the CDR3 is TGTGCCAGCAGCCTGAGGGGACCATCTGGAAACACCATATATTTT. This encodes CASSLRGPSGNTIYF.

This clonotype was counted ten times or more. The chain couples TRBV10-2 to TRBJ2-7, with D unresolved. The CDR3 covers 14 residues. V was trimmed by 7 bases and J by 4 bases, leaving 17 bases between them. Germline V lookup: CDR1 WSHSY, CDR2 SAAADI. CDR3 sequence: CASKKTEPPYEQYF. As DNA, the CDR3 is TGCGCCAGCAAAAAGACCGAGCCCCCATACGAGCAGTACTTC.

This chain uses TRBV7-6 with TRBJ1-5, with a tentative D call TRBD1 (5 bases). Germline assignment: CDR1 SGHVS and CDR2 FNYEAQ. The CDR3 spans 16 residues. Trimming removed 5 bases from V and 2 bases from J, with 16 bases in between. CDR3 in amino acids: CASSPGPIGGNQPQHF. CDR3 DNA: TGTGCCAGCAGCCCAGGGCCCATCGGAGGCAATCAGCCCCAGCATTTT.

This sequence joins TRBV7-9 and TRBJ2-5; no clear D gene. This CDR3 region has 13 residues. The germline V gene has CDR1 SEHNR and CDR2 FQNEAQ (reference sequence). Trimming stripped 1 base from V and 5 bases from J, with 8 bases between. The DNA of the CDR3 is TGTGCCAGCAGCTTAGGCGAAGCGGAGACCCAGTACTTC. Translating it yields CASSLGEAETQYF.

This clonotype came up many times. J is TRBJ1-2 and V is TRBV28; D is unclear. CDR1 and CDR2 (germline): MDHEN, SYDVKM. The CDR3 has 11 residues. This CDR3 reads CANEGNYGYTF. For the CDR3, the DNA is TGTGCTAACGAGGGTAACTATGGCTACACCTTC.

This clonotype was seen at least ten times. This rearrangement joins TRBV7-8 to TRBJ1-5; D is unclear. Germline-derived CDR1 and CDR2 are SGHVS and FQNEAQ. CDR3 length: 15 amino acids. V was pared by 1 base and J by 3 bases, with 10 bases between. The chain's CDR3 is CASSLGGRINQPQHF. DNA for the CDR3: TGTGCCAGCAGCTTAGGAGGGAGGATCAATCAGCCCCAGCATTTT.

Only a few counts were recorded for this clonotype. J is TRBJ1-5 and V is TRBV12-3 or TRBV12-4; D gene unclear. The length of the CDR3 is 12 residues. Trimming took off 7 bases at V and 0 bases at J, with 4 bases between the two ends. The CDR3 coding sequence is TGTGCCAGCACTCTTAGCAATCAGCCCCAGCATTTT. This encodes CASTLSNQPQHF.